One sample yielded the 5 T cell receptor beta chains listed below, sequenced in a study of PD-L1 blockade in urothelial cancer. The method was immunoSEQ multiplex PCR; TCRdb's version includes in-frame clones alone and lacks a portion of them. Of approximately 30,000 clones in the sample, roughly nine tenths were seen once. The time point here: peripheral blood 6 weeks after treatment start. The material was PBMCs, obtained around atezolizumab (anti-PD-L1) treatment. All receptors come from a man older than 75 with urothelial cancer.

The CDR3 reads CASSPREGGQPQHF. DNA for the CDR3: TGTGCCAGCAGCCCCCGGGAGGGAGGTCAGCCCCAGCATTTT. The gene calls are TRBV7-9 and TRBJ1-5; D ambiguous. This CDR3 comprises 14 residues. Germline V gene sequence: CDR1 SEHNR, CDR2 FQNEAQ (reference sequence). Trimming took 5 bases from V and 6 from J, leaving 14 bases between them.

The CDR3 coding sequence is TGTGCCAGCAGCTTAGGATCTGCAGGGGGGGAGACCCAGTACTTC. Protein product: CASSLGSAGGETQYF. The chain is built from TRBV7-7 and TRBJ2-5, with a weak D call TRBD1 (7 bases). CDR1 SSHAT and CDR2 FNYEAQ come from the germline V gene (reference sequence). V shed 1 base and J shed 5 bases, with 14 bases lying between them. This CDR3 comprises 15 residues.

The gene calls are TRBV6-5 and TRBJ2-7; D ambiguous. There are 15 residues in the CDR3. Germline V gene data show CDR1 as MNHEY and CDR2 as SVGAGI. Trimming pared 6 bases from V and 3 bases from J, leaving 18 bases between. The CDR3 DNA follows: TGTGCCAGCAGCCCAGGAATCGCGACCCTCTACGAGCAGTACTTC. Encoded protein: CASSPGIATLYEQYF.

The rearrangement joins TRBV30 to TRBJ1-1; the D is unclear. The V end lost 1 base, the J end lost 6 bases, and 15 bases lay between the germline ends. CDR1 is GTSNPN, CDR2 SVGIG, per germline (reference sequence). The CDR3 has 14 amino acids. DNA for the CDR3: TGTGCCTGGAGTGAAGGTGTGGGCTTGGCTGAAGCTTTCTTT. Translation gives CAWSEGVGLAEAFF.

This clone was picked up one time. Mismatch with germline at one junction end may stem from a read error. J is TRBJ2-3 and V is TRBV6-1; tentatively, D is TRBD2 (6 bases). In germline, CDR1 is MNHNS, CDR2 SASEGT. This CDR3 is built from 17 residues. The CDR3 protein is CASSELKAGSTTDTQYF. Written as DNA, the CDR3 is TGTGCCAGCAGTGAATTAAAGGCGGGAAGTACCACAGATACGCAGTATTTC.